Each of the 13 T cell receptor beta chains below was sequenced from the same sample in a study of T cell changes during pregnancy in multiple sclerosis. Produced via immunoSEQ multiplex PCR; TCRdb's table is partial and in-frame only. The top ten hold around 1.8% of the sample, which has 90,000 or so clones, 85% to 95% seen once. Sample: peripheral blood, taken in the first trimester of pregnancy. The receptors here all came from a female donor in good health, enrolled as a control in a pregnancy study.

This chain links TRBV5-1 with TRBJ1-1, with D tentatively TRBD1 (6 bases). Between the trimmed V and J ends, which lost 0 bases and 6 bases, there was a span of 21 bases. Germline CDR1 is SGHRS and CDR2 is YFSETQ. The CDR3 is 17 residues long. The CDR3 bases are TGCGCCAGCAGCTTGGCGGTACGGGACACCGGTTTGGCTGAAGCTTTCTTT. Translation gives CASSLAVRDTGLAEAFF.

This rearrangement joins TRBV13 to TRBJ2-1; the match to TRBD1 covers 8 bases. The CDR3 contains 14 residues. Germline lookup yields CDR1 PRHDT and CDR2 FYEKMQ (reference sequence). Trimming took 0 bases from V and 10 from J; bases not matched to a gene: 5. The CDR3 DNA follows: TGTGCCAGCAGCTTAGGTCGCAGGGGGCTGGAGCAGTTCTTC. Protein: CASSLGRRGLEQFF.

This rearrangement joins TRBV18 to TRBJ1-4; maybe TRBD1 (5 bases). CDR3 length: 13 amino acids. From germline, CDR1 is KGHSH and CDR2 LQKENI. V was clipped by 8 bases and J by 4 bases, with 11 bases between them. The CDR3 sequence: CASLTGGNEKLFF. CDR3 nucleotide sequence: TGTGCCAGCCTCACAGGCGGTAATGAAAAACTGTTTTTT.

V is TRBV5-1 and J is TRBJ1-3; D gene unclear. The germline gives CDR1 SGHRS, CDR2 YFSETQ. The CDR3 has 16 amino acids. V lost 1 base and J 2 bases, leaving 13 bases between the germline ends. The CDR3 DNA is TGCGCCAGCAGCTTGAATCAGGAAAGGCCTGGAAACACCATATATTTT. Protein sequence: CASSLNQERPGNTIYF.

The chain couples TRBV7-9 to TRBJ2-5; 11 bases line up with TRBD2. Germline CDR1 reads SEHNR; CDR2 reads FQNEAQ (reference sequence). The CDR3 runs to 15 residues. V lost 6 bases to trimming and J lost 7 bases; unmatched junction nucleotides: 10. CDR3 sequence (DNA): TGTGCCAGCAGGAGTAGCGGGGGGGCCACAGGGACCCAGTACTTC. Encoded protein: CASRSSGGATGTQYF.

The chain has TRBV5-1 and TRBJ2-1; TRBD2 matches at 8 bases. Looked up from germline, CDR1 is SGHRS and CDR2 is YFSETQ. Losses at the gene ends were 4 bases for V and 3 bases for J; bases not matched to a gene: 9. This CDR3 has 16 amino acids. This CDR3 is CASSLGSGGLYNEQFF. CDR3 DNA: TGCGCCAGCAGCCTTGGCAGCGGGGGCCTCTACAATGAGCAGTTCTTC.

V gene TRBV29-1 combines with J gene TRBJ2-1, with D perhaps matching TRBD1 (6 bases). V was cut by 7 bases and J by 5 bases, with 18 bases left in between. The CDR3 loop spans 14 amino acids. Germline CDR1 reads SQVTM; CDR2 reads ANQGSEA. The CDR3 protein is CSASSGQADNEQFF. The CDR3 nucleotides are TGCAGCGCCTCCTCGGGACAAGCGGACAATGAGCAGTTCTTC.

This clone has only one observation. CDR3 protein: CASSVDREQETQYF. The CDR3 DNA follows: TGTGCCAGCAGCGTAGACCGGGAGCAAGAGACCCAGTACTTC. The chain carries TRBV9 and TRBJ2-5; D might be TRBD2 (6 bases). The CDR3 is made up of 14 amino acids. The V end lost 0 bases, the J end lost 2 bases, and 8 bases lay between the germline ends. Germline loops: CDR1 SGDLS, CDR2 YYNGEE.

The rearrangement links TRBV7-2 to TRBJ1-2; TRBD1 matches 7 bases. Germline-derived CDR1 and CDR2 are SGHTA and FQGNSA. With V trimmed by 3 bases and J by 0 bases, 10 bases remained unmatched. The CDR3 spans 17 residues. In nucleotides, the CDR3 is TGTGCCAGCAGCTTGAGACAGGGTCAGATTACTAACTATGGCTACACCTTC. It translates to CASSLRQGQITNYGYTF.

The rearrangement links TRBV27 to TRBJ2-3, with 9 bases matching TRBD1. This CDR3 has 16 residues. J was trimmed by 5 bases and V by 0 bases; bases with no gene match: 6. Germline V gene sequence: CDR1 MNHEY, CDR2 SMNVEV (reference sequence). The CDR3 sequence is CASSLSLGTGLDTQYF. CDR3 nucleotide sequence: TGTGCCAGCAGTTTATCGTTAGGGACAGGGTTAGATACGCAGTATTTT.

V and J are TRBV4-3 and TRBJ1-1, with a possible D match to TRBD1 (5 bases). Trimming removed 4 bases at V and 5 bases at J, with 11 bases between. The V gene's germline CDR1 is LGHNA and CDR2 YSLEER. CDR3 size: 13 residues. The CDR3 is CASSRTRGTEAFF. The CDR3 DNA sequence: TGCGCCAGCAGCCGCACACGGGGGACTGAAGCTTTCTTT.

This rearrangement joins TRBV11-2 to TRBJ1-1, with D perhaps TRBD1 (5 bases). Trimming left V 4 bases short and J 0 bases short, with 18 bases between. CDR1 is SGHAT, CDR2 FQNNGV, per germline. The CDR3 is 17 residues long. The CDR3 DNA follows: TGTGCCAGCAGCTACGAAATGGGGCAGAGATTGAACACTGAAGCTTTCTTT. Encoded protein: CASSYEMGQRLNTEAFF.

The V and J genes are TRBV29-1 and TRBJ1-5; TRBD1 aligns across 9 bases. Germline CDR1 reads SQVTM; CDR2 reads ANQGSEA. V lost 7 bases to trimming and J lost 5 bases; unmatched junction nucleotides: 9. This CDR3 is 14 amino acids long. This CDR3 is CSGQDRGEDQPQHF. CDR3 DNA: TGCAGCGGACAGGACAGGGGAGAGGATCAGCCCCAGCATTTT.